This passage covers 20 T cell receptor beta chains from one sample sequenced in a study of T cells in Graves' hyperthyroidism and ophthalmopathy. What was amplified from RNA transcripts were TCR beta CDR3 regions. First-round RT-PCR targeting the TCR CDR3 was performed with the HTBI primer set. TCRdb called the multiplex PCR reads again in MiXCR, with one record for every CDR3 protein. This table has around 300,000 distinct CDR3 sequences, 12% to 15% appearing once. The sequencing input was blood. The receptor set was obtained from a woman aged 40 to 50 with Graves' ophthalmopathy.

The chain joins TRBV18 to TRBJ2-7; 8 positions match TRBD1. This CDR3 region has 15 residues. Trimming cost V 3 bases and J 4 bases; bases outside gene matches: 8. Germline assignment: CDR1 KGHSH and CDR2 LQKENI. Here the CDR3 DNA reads TGTGCCAGCTCACCTGGACAGGGAGGCGGGTACGAGCAGTACTTC. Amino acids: CASSPGQGGGYEQYF.

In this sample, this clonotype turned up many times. CDR3 DNA: TGTGCCAGCAGCTCCGGGACCCCCACAGATACGCAGTATTTT. This codes for CASSSGTPTDTQYF. The genes are TRBV3-1 and TRBJ2-3; either TRBD1 or TRBD2 may fit D (5 bases each). CDR3 length: 14 residues. Germline loops: CDR1 LGHDT, CDR2 YNNKEL (reference sequence). V lost 5 bases, J lost 2 bases, and 11 bases lay in between.

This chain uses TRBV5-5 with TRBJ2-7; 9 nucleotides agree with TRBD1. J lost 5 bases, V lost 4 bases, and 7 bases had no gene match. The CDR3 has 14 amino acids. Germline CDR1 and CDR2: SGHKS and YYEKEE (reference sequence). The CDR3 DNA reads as TGTGCCAGCAGCGTGGTGGGACAGGGTAACGAGCAGTACTTC. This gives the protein CASSVVGQGNEQYF.

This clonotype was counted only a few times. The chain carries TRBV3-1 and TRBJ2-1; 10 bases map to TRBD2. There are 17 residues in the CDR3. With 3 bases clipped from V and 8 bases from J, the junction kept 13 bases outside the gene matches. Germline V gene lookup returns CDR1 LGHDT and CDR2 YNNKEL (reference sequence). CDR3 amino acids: CASSHNTRVAGGHEQFF. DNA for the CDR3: TGTGCCAGCAGCCATAACACCCGAGTAGCGGGGGGCCATGAGCAGTTCTTC.

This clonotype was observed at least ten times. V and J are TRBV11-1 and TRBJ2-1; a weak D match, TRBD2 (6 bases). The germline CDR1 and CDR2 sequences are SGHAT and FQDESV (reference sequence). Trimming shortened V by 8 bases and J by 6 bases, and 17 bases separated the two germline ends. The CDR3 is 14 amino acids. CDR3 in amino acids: CASLDGSRTNEQFF. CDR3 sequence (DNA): TGTGCCAGCTTAGACGGGAGTAGGACCAATGAGCAGTTCTTC.

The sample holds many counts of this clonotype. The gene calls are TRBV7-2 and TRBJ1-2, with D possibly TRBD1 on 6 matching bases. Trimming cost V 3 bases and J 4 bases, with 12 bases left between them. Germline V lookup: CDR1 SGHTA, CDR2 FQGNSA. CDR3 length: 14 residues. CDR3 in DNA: TGTGCCAGCAGCTTTACCGGGACAAGCTATGGCTACACCTTC. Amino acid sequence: CASSFTGTSYGYTF.

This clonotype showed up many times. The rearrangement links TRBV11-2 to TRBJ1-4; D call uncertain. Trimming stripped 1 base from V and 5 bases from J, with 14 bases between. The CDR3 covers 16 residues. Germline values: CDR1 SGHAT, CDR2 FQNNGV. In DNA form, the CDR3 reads TGTGCCAGCAGCTTAGTTCCCCGGACGGGGAATGAAAAACTGTTTTTT. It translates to CASSLVPRTGNEKLFF.

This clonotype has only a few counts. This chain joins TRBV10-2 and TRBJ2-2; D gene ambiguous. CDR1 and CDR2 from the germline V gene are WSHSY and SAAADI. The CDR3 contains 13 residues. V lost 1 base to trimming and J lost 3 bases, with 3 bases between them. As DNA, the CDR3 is TGCGCCAGCAGTGAGTTATACACCGGGGAGCTGTTTTTT. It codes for CASSELYTGELFF.

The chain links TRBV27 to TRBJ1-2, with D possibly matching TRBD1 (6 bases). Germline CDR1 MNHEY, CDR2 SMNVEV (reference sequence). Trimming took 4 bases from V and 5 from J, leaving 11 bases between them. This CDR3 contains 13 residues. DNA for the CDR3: TGTGCCAGCAGTTACACAGGGCGGTATGGCTACACCTTC. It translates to CASSYTGRYGYTF.

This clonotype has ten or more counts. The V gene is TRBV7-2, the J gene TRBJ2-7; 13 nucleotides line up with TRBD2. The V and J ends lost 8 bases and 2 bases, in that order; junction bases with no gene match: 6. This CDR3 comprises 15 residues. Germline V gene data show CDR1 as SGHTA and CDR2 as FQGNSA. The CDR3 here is CASARTSGGAYEQYF. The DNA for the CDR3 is TGTGCCAGCGCTCGGACTAGCGGGGGTGCCTACGAGCAGTACTTC.

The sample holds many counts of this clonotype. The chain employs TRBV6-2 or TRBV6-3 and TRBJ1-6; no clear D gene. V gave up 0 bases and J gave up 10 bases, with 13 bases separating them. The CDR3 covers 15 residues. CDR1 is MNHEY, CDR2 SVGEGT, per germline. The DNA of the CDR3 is TGTGCCAGCAGTTACTCCCCGGATATGGGCTCACCCCTCCACTTT. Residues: CASSYSPDMGSPLHF.

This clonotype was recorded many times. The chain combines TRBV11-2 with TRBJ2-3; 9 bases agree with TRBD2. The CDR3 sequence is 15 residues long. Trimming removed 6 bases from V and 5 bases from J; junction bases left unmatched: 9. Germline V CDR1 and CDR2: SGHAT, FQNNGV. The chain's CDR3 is CASRLSGSIQDTQYF. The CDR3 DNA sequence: TGTGCCAGCAGACTTAGCGGGAGTATTCAAGATACGCAGTATTTT.

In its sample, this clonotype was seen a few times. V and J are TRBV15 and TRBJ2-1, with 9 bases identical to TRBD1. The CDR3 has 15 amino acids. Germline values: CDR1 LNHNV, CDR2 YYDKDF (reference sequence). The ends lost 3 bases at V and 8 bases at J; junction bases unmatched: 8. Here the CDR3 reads CATSRPGQGLYEQFF. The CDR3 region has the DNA TGTGCCACCAGCAGGCCGGGACAGGGATTGTATGAGCAGTTCTTC.

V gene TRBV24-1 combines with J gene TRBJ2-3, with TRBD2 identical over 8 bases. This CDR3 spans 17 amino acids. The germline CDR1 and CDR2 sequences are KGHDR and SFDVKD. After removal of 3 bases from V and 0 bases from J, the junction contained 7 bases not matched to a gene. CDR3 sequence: CATSDPREGTSTDTQYF. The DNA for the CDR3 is TGTGCCACCAGTGATCCCCGGGAGGGGACTAGCACAGATACGCAGTATTTT.

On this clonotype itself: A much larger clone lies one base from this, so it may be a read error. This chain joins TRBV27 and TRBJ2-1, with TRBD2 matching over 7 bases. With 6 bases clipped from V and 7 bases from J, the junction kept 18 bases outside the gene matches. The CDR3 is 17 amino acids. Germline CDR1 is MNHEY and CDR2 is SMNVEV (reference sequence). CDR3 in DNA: TGTGCCAGCAGGGATAGCGGGTATACGATTAGGGGAAATGAGCAGTTCTTC. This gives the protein CASRDSGYTIRGNEQFF.

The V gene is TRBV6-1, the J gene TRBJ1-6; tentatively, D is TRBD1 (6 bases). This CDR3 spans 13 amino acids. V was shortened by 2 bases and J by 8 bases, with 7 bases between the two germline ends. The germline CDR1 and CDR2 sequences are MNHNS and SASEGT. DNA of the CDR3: TGTGCCAGCAGTGAATACAGGGATTCACCCCTCCACTTT. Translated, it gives CASSEYRDSPLHF.

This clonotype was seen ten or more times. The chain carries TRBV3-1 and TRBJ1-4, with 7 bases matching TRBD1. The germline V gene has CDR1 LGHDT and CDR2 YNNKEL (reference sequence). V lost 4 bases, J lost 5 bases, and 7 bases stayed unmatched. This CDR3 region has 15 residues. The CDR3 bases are TGTGCCAGCAGCCCATCGGGACAGAAAAATGAAAAACTGTTTTTT. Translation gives CASSPSGQKNEKLFF.

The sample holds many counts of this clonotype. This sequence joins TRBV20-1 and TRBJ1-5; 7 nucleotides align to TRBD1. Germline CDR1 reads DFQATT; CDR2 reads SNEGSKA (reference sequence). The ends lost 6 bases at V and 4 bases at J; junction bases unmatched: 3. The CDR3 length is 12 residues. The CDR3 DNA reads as TGCAGTGCGGCGGGACAGAATCAGCCCCAGCATTTT. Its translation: CSAAGQNQPQHF.

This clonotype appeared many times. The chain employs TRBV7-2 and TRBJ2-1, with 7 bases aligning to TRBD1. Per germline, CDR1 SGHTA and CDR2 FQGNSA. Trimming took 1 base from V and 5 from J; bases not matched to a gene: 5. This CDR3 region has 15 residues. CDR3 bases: TGTGCCAGCAGCTTAGGTAACAGGGGAAACAATGAGCAGTTCTTC. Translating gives CASSLGNRGNNEQFF.

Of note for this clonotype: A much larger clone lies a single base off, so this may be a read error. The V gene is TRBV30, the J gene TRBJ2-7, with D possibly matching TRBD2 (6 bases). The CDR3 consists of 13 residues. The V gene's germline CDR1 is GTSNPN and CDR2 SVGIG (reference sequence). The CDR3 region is CAWSVRREYEQCF. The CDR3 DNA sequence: TGTGCCTGGAGTGTACGGAGGGAGTACGAGCAGTGCTTC.